This T cell receptor (beta chain) was found in a study of cytotoxic CD8 clonotypes in ibrutinib-treated CLL. Study-level information: Collecting the response samples happened after a median 12 months of treatment, with a range of 6 to 36. Mean per-sample yields comprised around 230,000 productive templates and fewer than 95,000 productive rearrangements.

The CDR3 extends over 15 amino acids. The germline V gene encodes CDR1 LNHNV and CDR2 YYDKDF (reference sequence). Germline trimming cut 7 bases from V and 5 bases from J; bases unmatched to any gene: 12. The assay was immunoSEQ multiplex PCR, and TCRdb's table has in-frame clones only and misses some. The table lists 200,000 or so clones, 70% of them singletons. The TCR originated in a human donor with chronic lymphocytic leukemia. This sequence joins TRBV15 and TRBJ2-7, with 9 bases matching TRBD1. The sequenced sample was PBMCs, obtained after 12 months of ibrutinib treatment. Here the CDR3 DNA reads TGTGCCACCACATACGGACAGGGGCTCGGTGACGAGCAGTACTTC. Translated, it gives CATTYGQGLGDEQYF.